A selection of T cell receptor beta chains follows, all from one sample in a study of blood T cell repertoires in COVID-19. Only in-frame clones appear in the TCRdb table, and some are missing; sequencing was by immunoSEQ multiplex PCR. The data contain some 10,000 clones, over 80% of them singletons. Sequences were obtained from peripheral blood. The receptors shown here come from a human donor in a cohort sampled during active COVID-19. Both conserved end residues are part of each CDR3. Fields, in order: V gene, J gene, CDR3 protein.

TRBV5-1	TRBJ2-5	CASSLGGRAGETQYF
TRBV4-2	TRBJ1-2	CASSQILRQGMEGYTF
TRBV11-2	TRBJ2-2	CASAEAGDTGELFF
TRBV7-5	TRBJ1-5	CARTPSAVPLQPQHF
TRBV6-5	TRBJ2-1	CASSYSNEREQFF
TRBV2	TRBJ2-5	CASSGTGNQETQYF
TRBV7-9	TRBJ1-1	CASSRPPTGENTEAFF
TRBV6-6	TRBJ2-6	CASLSGANVLTF
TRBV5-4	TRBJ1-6	CASSLFGTGDNSPLHF
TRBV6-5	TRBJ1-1	CASNLQGALNTEAFF
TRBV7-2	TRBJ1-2	CASSSGTPNYGYTF
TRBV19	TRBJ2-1	CASSPPTGSYNEQFF
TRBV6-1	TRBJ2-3	CASSEALAGAAVGDTQYF
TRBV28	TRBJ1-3	CASRGLGTGAGNTIYF
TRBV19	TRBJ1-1	CASSHFSSGNTEAFF
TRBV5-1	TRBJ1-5	CASSLAAGSNQPQHF
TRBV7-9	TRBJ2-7	CASSTTASYEQYF
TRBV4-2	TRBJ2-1	CASSQEGSGSYNEQFF
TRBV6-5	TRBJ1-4	CASSSQTGEGEKLFF
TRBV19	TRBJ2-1	CASSPGTSLYNEQFF
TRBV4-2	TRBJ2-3	CASSQVAGGTDTQYF
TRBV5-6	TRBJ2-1	CASSFGWRDNEQFF
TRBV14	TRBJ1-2	CASSVNRGYNYGYTF
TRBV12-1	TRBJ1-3	CASSFPRQGQTIYF
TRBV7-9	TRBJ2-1	CASSLEGGVEQFF